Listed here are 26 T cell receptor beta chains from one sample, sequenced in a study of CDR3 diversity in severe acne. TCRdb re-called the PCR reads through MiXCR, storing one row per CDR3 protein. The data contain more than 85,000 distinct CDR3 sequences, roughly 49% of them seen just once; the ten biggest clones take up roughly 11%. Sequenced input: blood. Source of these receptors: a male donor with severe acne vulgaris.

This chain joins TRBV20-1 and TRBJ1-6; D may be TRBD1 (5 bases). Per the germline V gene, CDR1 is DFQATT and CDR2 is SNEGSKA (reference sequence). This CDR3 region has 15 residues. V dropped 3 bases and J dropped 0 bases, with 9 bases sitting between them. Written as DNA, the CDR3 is TGCAGTGCTAGGGACACCAGCTCCTATAATTCACCCCTCCACTTT. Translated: CSARDTSSYNSPLHF.

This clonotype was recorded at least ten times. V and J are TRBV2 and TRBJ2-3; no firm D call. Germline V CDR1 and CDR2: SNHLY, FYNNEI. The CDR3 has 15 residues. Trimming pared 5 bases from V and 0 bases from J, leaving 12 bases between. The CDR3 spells CASSPGPVSTDTQYF. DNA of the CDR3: TGTGCCAGCAGTCCAGGACCGGTTAGCACAGATACGCAGTATTTT.

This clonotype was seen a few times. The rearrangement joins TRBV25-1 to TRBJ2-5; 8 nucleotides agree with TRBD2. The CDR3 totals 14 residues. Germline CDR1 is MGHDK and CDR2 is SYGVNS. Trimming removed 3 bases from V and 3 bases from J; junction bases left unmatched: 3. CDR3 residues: CASSDTAGEETQYF. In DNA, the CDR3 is TGTGCCAGCAGTGATACAGCGGGAGAAGAGACCCAGTACTTC. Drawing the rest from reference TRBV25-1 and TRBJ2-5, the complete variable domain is EADIYQTPRYLVIGTGKKITLECSQTMGHDKMYWYQQDPGMELHLIHYSYGVNSTEKGDLSSESTVSRIRTEHFPLTLESARPSHTSQYLCASSDTAGEETQYFGPGTRLLVL.

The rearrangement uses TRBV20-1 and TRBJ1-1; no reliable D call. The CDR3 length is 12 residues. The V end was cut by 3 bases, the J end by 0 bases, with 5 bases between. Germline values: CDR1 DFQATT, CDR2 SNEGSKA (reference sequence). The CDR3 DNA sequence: TGCAGTGCTAGGAGCATGAACACTGAAGCTTTCTTT. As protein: CSARSMNTEAFF.

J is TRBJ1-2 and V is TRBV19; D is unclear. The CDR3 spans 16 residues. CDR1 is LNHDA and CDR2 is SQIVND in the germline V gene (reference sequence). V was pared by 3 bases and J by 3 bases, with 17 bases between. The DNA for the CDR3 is TGTGCCAGTAGTATTCCGCGGTCAGCAACTGACTATGGCTACACCTTC. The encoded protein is CASSIPRSATDYGYTF. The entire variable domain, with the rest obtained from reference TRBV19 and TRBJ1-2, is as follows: DGGITQSPKYLFRKEGQNVTLSCEQNLNHDAMYWYRQDPGQGLRLIYYSQIVNDFQKGDIAEGYSVSREKKESFPLTVTSAQKNPTAFYLCASSIPRSATDYGYTFGSGTRLTVV.

CDR3 in DNA: TGCGCCAGCAGCTTGGACAGAAAGAACACCGGGGAGCTGTTTTTT. Its translation: CASSLDRKNTGELFF. The chain has TRBV5-1 and TRBJ2-2; D gene unclear. Per germline, CDR1 SGHRS and CDR2 YFSETQ. There are 15 residues in the CDR3. The ends were cut back, 0 bases at V and 1 base at J, with 7 bases in the middle.

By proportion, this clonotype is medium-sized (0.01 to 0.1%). The CDR3 protein is CSVEGGGSLSYNEQFF. The CDR3 coding sequence is TGCAGCGTTGAGGGAGGAGGTTCCCTATCCTACAATGAGCAGTTCTTC. This sequence joins TRBV29-1 and TRBJ2-1, with a weak D call TRBD2 (6 bases). Germline V gene lookup returns CDR1 SQVTM and CDR2 ANQGSEA. This CDR3 has 16 amino acids. V lost 3 bases and J 1 base, leaving 16 bases between the germline ends.

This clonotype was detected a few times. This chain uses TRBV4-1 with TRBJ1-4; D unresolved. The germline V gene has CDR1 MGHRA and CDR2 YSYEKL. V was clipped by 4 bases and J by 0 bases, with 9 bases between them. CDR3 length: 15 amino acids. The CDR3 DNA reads TGCGCCAGCAGCCGCGGGGTTGCAACTAATGAAAAACTGTTTTTT. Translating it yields CASSRGVATNEKLFF.

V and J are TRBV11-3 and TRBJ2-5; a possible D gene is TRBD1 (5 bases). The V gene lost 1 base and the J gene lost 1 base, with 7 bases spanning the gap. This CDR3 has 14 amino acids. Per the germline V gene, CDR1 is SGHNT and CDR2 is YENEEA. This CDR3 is CASSLGGSQETQYF. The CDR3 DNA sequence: TGTGCCAGCAGCTTAGGGGGCAGCCAAGAGACCCAGTACTTC.

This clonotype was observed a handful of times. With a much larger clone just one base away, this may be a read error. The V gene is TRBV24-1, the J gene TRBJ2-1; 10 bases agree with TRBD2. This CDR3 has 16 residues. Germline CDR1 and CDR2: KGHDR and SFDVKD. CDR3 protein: CATSDMTSGFYNKQFF. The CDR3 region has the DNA TGTGCCACCAGTGATATGACTAGCGGGTTCTACAATAAGCAGTTCTTC.

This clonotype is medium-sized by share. DNA for the CDR3: TGCAGTGCTAGGGGGAGGCGGGGGGCCTACGAGCAGTACTTC. Its translation is CSARGRRGAYEQYF. The chain joins TRBV20-1 to TRBJ2-7; 8 nucleotides align to TRBD2. The CDR3 has 14 amino acids. J was trimmed by 2 bases and V by 3 bases; bases with no gene match: 6. Germline V gives CDR1 DFQATT, CDR2 SNEGSKA (reference sequence).

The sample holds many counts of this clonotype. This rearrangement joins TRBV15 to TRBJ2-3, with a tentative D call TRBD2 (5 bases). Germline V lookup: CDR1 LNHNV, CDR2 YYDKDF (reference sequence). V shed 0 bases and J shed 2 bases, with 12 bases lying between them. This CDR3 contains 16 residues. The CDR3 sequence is CATSRDAGRPTDTQYF. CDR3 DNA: TGTGCCACCAGCAGAGACGCGGGCCGACCCACAGATACGCAGTATTTT.

The CDR3 region is CASSLYAEPYEQYF. As DNA, the CDR3 is TGTGCCAGCAGCTTATACGCAGAGCCTTACGAGCAGTACTTC. V usage is TRBV7-2 and J usage is TRBJ2-7; D not resolved. Germline CDR1 is SGHTA and CDR2 is FQGNSA. The ends were cut back, 2 bases at V and 4 bases at J, with 12 bases in the middle. The CDR3 length is 14 residues.

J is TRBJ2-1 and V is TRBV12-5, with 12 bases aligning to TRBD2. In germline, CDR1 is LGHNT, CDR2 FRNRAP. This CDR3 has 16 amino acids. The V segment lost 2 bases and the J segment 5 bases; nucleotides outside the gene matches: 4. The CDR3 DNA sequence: TGTGCTAGTGGTTTGAGAGCTAGCGGGAGGGACAATGAGCAGTTCTTC. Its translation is CASGLRASGRDNEQFF.

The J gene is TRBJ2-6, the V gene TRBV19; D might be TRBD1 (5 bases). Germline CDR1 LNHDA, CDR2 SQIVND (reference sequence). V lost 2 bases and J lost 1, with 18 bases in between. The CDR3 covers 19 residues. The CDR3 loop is CASSISLPGIGSGANVLTF. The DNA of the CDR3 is TGTGCCAGTAGTATAAGTTTGCCAGGGATAGGGTCTGGGGCCAACGTCCTGACTTTC.

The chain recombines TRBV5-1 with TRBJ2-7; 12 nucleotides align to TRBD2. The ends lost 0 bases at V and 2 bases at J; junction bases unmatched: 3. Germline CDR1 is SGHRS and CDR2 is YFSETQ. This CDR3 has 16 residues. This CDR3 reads CASSLDLAGGPYEQYF. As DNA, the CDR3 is TGCGCCAGCAGCTTGGATCTAGCGGGAGGGCCCTACGAGCAGTACTTC.

In DNA, the CDR3 is TGTGCCAGCAGCTTATTCAGGGGTGAGCAGTACTTC. Translation gives CASSLFRGEQYF. This chain links TRBV7-2 with TRBJ2-7, with D possibly matching TRBD1 (6 bases). V lost 2 bases to trimming and J lost 7 bases, with 9 bases between them. The CDR3 runs to 12 residues. Germline assignment: CDR1 SGHTA and CDR2 FQGNSA. Variable domain in full (rest from reference TRBV7-2 and TRBJ2-7): GAGVSQSPSNKVTEKGKDVELRCDPISGHTALYWYRQSLGQGLEFLIYFQGNSAPDKSGLPSDRFSAERTGGSVSTLTIQRTQQEDSAVYLCASSLFRGEQYFGPGTRLTVT.

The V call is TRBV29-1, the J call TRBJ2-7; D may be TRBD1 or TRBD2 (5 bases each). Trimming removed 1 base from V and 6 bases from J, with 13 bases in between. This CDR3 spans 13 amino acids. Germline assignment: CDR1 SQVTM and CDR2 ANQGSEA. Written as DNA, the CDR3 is TGCAGCGTTGAAGGGAGAGGGGAAGGCGAGCAGTACTTC. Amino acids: CSVEGRGEGEQYF.

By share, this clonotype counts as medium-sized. The CDR3 here is CSAPPEGGGETQYF. Here the CDR3 DNA reads TGCAGTGCCCCGCCCGAAGGAGGAGGAGAGACCCAGTACTTC. The V gene is TRBV20-1, the J gene TRBJ2-5; a weak D match, TRBD2 (5 bases). This CDR3 has 14 amino acids. Trimming left V 6 bases short and J 4 bases short, with 18 bases between. CDR1 is DFQATT, CDR2 SNEGSKA, per germline (reference sequence).

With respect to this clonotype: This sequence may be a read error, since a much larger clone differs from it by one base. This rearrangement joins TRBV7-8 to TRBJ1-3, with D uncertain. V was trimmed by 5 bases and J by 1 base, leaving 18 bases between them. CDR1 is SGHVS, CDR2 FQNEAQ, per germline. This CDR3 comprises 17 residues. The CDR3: CASSPLGWGYSGNTIYF. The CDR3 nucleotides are TGTGCCAGCAGCCCCCTTGGGTGGGGATATTCTGGAAACACCATATATTTT.

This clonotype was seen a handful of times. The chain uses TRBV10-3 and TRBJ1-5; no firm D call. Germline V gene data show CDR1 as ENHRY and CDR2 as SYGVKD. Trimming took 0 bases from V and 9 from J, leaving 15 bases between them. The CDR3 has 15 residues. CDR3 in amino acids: CAISESKSALRPQHF. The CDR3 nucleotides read TGTGCCATCAGTGAGTCGAAGAGTGCCCTAAGGCCCCAGCATTTT.

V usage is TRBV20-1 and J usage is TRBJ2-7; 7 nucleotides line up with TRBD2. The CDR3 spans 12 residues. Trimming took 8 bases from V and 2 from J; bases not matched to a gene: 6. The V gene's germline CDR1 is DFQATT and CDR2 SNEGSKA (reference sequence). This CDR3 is CSTLADPYEQYF. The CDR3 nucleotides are TGCAGTACTCTAGCGGATCCCTACGAGCAGTACTTC.

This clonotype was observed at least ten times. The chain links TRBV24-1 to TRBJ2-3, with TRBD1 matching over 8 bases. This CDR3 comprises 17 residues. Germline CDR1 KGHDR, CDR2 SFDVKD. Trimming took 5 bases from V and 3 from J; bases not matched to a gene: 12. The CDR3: CATSGGRGRSTTDTQYF. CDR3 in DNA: TGTGCCACCAGTGGAGGCAGGGGGCGAAGCACAACAGATACGCAGTATTTT.

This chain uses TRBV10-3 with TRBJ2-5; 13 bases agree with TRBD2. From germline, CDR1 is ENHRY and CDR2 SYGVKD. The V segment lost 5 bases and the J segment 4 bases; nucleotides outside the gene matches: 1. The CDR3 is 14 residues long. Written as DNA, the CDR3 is TGTGCCATCAGTCGGACTAGCGGGAGAGAGACCCAGTACTTC. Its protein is CAISRTSGRETQYF.

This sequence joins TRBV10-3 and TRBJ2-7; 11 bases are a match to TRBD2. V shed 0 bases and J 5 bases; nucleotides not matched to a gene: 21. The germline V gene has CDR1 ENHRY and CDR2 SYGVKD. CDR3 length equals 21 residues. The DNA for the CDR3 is TGTGCCATCAGTGAGTCGTACGAAGTACCAAAGACTAGCGGGATTGTCGACGAGCAGTACTTC. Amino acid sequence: CAISESYEVPKTSGIVDEQYF.

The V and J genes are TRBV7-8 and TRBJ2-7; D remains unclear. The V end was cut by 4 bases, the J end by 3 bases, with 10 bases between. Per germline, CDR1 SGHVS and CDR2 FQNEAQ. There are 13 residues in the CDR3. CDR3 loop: CASSSSPYYEQYF. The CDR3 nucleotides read TGTGCCAGCAGCTCATCTCCCTACTACGAGCAGTACTTC.